These 15 T cell receptor beta chains share one sample of origin, sequenced in a study of T cell responses to AZD1222 COVID-19 vaccine. Method: immunoSEQ multiplex PCR; TCRdb's copy keeps in-frame clones and lacks some. The sample holds under 150,000 clones; approximately 90% are singletons and the top ten take around 2.7%. The specimen comprised peripheral blood, sampled on day 0 of AZD1222 vaccination. The receptor source for this set is an adult in good health.

This chain links TRBV19 with TRBJ2-7, with D perhaps being TRBD1 or TRBD2 (5 bases each). There are 12 residues in the CDR3. Germline CDR1 is LNHDA and CDR2 is SQIVND (reference sequence). V lost 5 bases, J lost 4 bases, and 9 bases lay in between. CDR3 sequence reads: CASSQGGYEQYF. As DNA, the CDR3 is TGTGCCAGTAGTCAGGGCGGGTACGAGCAGTACTTC.

The gene calls are TRBV25-1 and TRBJ1-1; no definite D call. The CDR3 runs 13 residues. V lost 1 base and J lost 5, with 8 bases in between. The germline CDR1 and CDR2 sequences are MGHDK and SYGVNS. CDR3: CASSEFSTTEAFF. In DNA, the CDR3 is TGTGCCAGCAGTGAATTTTCAACGACTGAAGCTTTCTTT.

V and J are TRBV24-1 and TRBJ1-2, with 7 nucleotides matching TRBD1. Germline V gives CDR1 KGHDR, CDR2 SFDVKD. V lost 4 bases, J lost 3 bases, and 4 bases stayed unmatched. This CDR3 has 14 residues. The CDR3 is CATSDPTGDYGYTF. The CDR3 nucleotides read TGTGCCACCAGTGACCCCACAGGGGACTATGGCTACACCTTC.

The V gene is TRBV12-3 or TRBV12-4, the J gene TRBJ2-7, with a weak D call TRBD1 (6 bases). V dropped 6 bases and J dropped 4 bases, with 13 bases sitting between them. CDR3 length equals 13 residues. The CDR3 reads CASRLDRLYEQYF. CDR3 sequence (DNA): TGTGCCAGCAGGCTCGACAGGTTATACGAGCAGTACTTC.

The rearrangement links TRBV7-8 to TRBJ2-7; D uncertain. This CDR3 spans 12 amino acids. Looked up from germline, CDR1 is SGHVS and CDR2 is FQNEAQ. Trimming removed 3 bases from V and 4 bases from J, with 7 bases in between. CDR3 in amino acids: CASSFGSYEQYF. The CDR3 DNA sequence: TGTGCCAGCAGCTTTGGGTCTTACGAGCAGTACTTC.

The chain combines TRBV5-1 with TRBJ1-1, with 9 nucleotides matching TRBD1. From germline, CDR1 is SGHRS and CDR2 YFSETQ. Trimming took 6 bases from V and 4 from J; bases not matched to a gene: 7. The CDR3 is 14 amino acids. The CDR3 nucleotides are TGCGCCAGCAACACCGGGACAGGGTCCACTGAAGCTTTCTTT. It translates to CASNTGTGSTEAFF.

The chain links TRBV11-3 to TRBJ2-1; the D is unclear. Between the trimmed V and J ends, which lost 5 bases and 7 bases, there was a span of 12 bases. The CDR3 runs to 13 residues. Germline V lookup: CDR1 SGHNT, CDR2 YENEEA. The CDR3 spells CASSLRLRNEQFF. CDR3 nucleotide sequence: TGTGCCAGCAGCCTGAGACTGAGAAATGAGCAGTTCTTC. The full variable domain, with the rest looked up from reference TRBV11-3 and TRBJ2-1, is EAGVVQSPRYKIIEKKQPVAFWCNPISGHNTLYWYLQNLGQGPELLIRYENEEAVDDSQLPKDRFSAERLKGVDSTLKIQPAELGDSAVYLCASSLRLRNEQFFGPGTRLTVL.

This chain's CDR3 is CASSPTGYEAFF. Written as DNA, the CDR3 is TGTGCCAGCTCACCAACCGGTTATGAAGCTTTCTTT. The V and J genes are TRBV18 and TRBJ1-1; D ambiguous. The CDR3 loop spans 12 amino acids. In germline, CDR1 is KGHSH, CDR2 LQKENI. V gave up 2 bases and J gave up 7 bases, with 8 bases separating them.

The chain couples TRBV30 to TRBJ1-6; no reliable D call. This CDR3 is built from 15 residues. Trimming cost V 0 bases and J 3 bases, with 9 bases left between them. Germline loops: CDR1 GTSNPN, CDR2 SVGIG (reference sequence). This CDR3 is CAWSVGDFYNSPLHF. CDR3 nucleotides: TGTGCCTGGAGTGTAGGAGATTTCTATAATTCACCCCTCCACTTT.

J is TRBJ1-1 and V is TRBV9, with D unclear. This CDR3 region has 13 residues. From germline, CDR1 is SGDLS and CDR2 YYNGEE. V was clipped by 5 bases and J by 6 bases, with 14 bases between them. CDR3 region: CASRAGESSEAFF. The CDR3 coding sequence is TGTGCCAGCAGAGCTGGAGAAAGCTCTGAAGCTTTCTTT.

This clone was counted a single time. The chain is built from TRBV4-1 and TRBJ2-7; a possible D gene is TRBD1 (6 bases). V lost 2 bases to trimming and J lost 2 bases, with 13 bases between them. Germline V CDR1 and CDR2: MGHRA, YSYEKL. This CDR3 comprises 15 residues. Written as DNA, the CDR3 is TGCGCCAGCAGCCAAAGTCCCCACAGGGCCTACGAGCAGTACTTC. This sequence encodes CASSQSPHRAYEQYF.

The rearrangement links TRBV7-9 to TRBJ2-5; TRBD2 matches 11 bases. Trimming took 5 bases from V and 5 from J; bases not matched to a gene: 10. This CDR3 has 16 residues. CDR1 is SEHNR, CDR2 FQNEAQ, per germline (reference sequence). The DNA of the CDR3 is TGTGCCAGCAGCCGCACTTTACTAGCGGGGGTTGAGACCCAGTACTTC. Translation gives CASSRTLLAGVETQYF.

V and J are TRBV5-8 and TRBJ1-6; 9 bases fit TRBD1. CDR1 and CDR2 from the germline V gene are SGHTS and YDEGEE. This CDR3 contains 14 residues. V trimming: 4 bases; J trimming: 7 bases; junction bases outside the gene matches: 3. The CDR3 spells CASSQGQGNSPLHF. CDR3 in DNA: TGTGCCAGCAGCCAGGGACAGGGAAATTCACCCCTCCACTTT.

The sample holds one count of this clone. The chain employs TRBV5-3 and TRBJ2-5; D remains unclear. TRBV5-3 counts as an open reading frame of uncertain function. This CDR3 is 11 amino acids long. V was cut by 4 bases and J by 3 bases, with 4 bases left in between. The CDR3: CARSPEETQYF. The DNA for the CDR3 is TGTGCCAGAAGCCCGGAAGAGACCCAGTACTTC.

The chain couples TRBV9 to TRBJ1-2; TRBD1 might be the D (5 bases). Trimming took 2 bases from V and 6 from J, leaving 11 bases between them. Germline V gives CDR1 SGDLS, CDR2 YYNGEE. The CDR3 is 13 amino acids. Here the CDR3 DNA reads TGTGCCAGCAGCGTGTCAGGGTGGGATGGCTACACCTTC. Translation: CASSVSGWDGYTF.